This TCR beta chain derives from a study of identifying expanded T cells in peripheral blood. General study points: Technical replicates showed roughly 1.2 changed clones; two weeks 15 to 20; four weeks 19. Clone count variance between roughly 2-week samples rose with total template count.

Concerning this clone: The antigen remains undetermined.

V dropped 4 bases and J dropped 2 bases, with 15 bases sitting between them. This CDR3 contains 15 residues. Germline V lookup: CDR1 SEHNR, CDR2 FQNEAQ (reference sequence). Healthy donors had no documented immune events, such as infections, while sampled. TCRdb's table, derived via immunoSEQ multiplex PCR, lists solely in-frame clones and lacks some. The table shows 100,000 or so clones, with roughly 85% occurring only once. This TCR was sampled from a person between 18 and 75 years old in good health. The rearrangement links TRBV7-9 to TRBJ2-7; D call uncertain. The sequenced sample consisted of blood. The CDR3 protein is CASSSEIQRAYEQYF. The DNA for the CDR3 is TGTGCCAGCAGCTCAGAAATACAGAGAGCCTACGAGCAGTACTTC.